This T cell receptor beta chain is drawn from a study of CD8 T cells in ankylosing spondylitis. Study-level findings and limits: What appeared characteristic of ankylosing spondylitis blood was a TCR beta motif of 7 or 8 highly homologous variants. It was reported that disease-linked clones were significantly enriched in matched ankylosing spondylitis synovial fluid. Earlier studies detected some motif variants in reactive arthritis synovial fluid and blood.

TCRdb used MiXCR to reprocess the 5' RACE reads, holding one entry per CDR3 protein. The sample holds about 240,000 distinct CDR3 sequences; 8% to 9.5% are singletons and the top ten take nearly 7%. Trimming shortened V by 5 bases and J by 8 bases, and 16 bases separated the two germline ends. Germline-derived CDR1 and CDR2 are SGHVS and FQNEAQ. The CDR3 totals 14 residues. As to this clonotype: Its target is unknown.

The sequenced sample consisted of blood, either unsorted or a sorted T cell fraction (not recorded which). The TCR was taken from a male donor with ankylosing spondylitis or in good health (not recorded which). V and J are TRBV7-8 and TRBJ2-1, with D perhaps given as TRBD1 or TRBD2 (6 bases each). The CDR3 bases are TGTGCCAGCAGCCGGGGCCCGGGGGCGGATGAGCAGTTCTTC. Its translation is CASSRGPGADEQFF. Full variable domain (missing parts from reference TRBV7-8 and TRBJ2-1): GAGVSQSPRYKVAKRGQDVALRCDPISGHVSLFWYQQALGQGPEFLTYFQNEAQLDKSGLPSDRFFAERPEGSVSTLKIQRTQQEDSAVYLCASSRGPGADEQFFGPGTRLTVL.